This TCR beta chain emerged from a study of blood T cell repertoires in COVID-19 (dated by TCRdb to the early 2020s). Regarding the research as a whole: The collaborator samples originated in the United States, Italy and Spain and spanned the acute and convalescent phases of COVID-19. The material from the prospective study consisted of cDNA or gDNA derived from T cells, B-cell-depleted T cells, or PBMCs. The dataset comprised deeply sampled blood TCRbeta repertoires from subjects exposed to, actively infected with, or recovered from COVID-19. A freely available public database, intended as a resource for researchers studying the immune response to SARS-CoV-2, is where the repertoires were released. Samples came from the ongoing ImmuneRACE study (first 160 participants) plus 1,254 subjects from 6 global collaborators. Nearly every sample came with metadata listing a de-identified subject ID, COVID-19 status, age in years and sex. HLA class I and class II types, where available, came from metadata supplied by the sample provider rather than from assay-based typing.

The germline V gene sets CDR1 to SGHRS and CDR2 to YFSETQ. From cysteine to phenylalanine, the CDR3 is 17 amino acids long. Kept here is only the CDR3 DNA, which spans 51 bases and is read in frame from base 1. The germline V end is reduced by 0 bases and the J end by 2 bases; junction bases left unmatched: 9. TCRbeta CDR3 regions were amplified from genomic DNA by means of the immunoSEQ Assay, a bias-controlled multiplex PCR. Per the original workflow: Nucleated cell counts per sample were estimated from amplification of reference gene primers within the assay. To quantify the absolute abundance of each unique TCRbeta CDR3 rearrangement, sequence reads were collapsed and filtered. For each sample, productive Simpson clonality was calculated as the square root of Simpson's diversity index across productive rearrangements. TCRdb obtained this table from immuneACCESS and retained in-frame rearrangements with V and J assigned. These tables miss some clones; where compared with another copy, unresolved V genes account for less than half of the shortfall, and the remainder is unexplained. Clone size and V and J calls were adopted from that table, with D and trimming inferred from the DNA. The sample table holds about 110,000 clones, of which approximately 82% were seen once. The ten most abundant clones make up approximately 7.9% of the sample.

What the research found in general, with its limitations: How much clinical and demographic metadata was included differed by source and by participant, and the metadata was provided uncurated.

About this clone itself: It lacks a known antigen. Per-base quality was not reported, and no clone a single base away is much larger than it.

The collaborating institutions used their own protocols to collect whole blood in K2EDTA tubes. For TCRbeta analysis, collaborators shipped samples as frozen whole blood, isolated PBMCs, or DNA extracted from either of those sample types. The sequence came from a woman of 80 years or more with active or convalescent COVID-19. Sequencing input: peripheral blood. In this chain, TRBV5-1 is recombined with TRBJ2-7; 9 central nucleotides agree with TRBD1. The DNA is as follows: TGCGCCAGCAGCTTGGCCCCAGGACAGGGGACAGCCTACGAGCAGTACTTC. It is translated as CASSLAPGQGTAYEQYF.